The clone carrying this T cell receptor (beta chain) turned up a few times. What it binds is unknown. This sample was included in a study of human T cells and chemical hapten exposure. Study observations and caveats: The count of PT1 expanded TCRs correlated positively with patch test score.

V gave up 0 bases and J gave up 7 bases, with 10 bases separating them. CDR1 is MGHRA and CDR2 is YSYEKL in the germline V gene. The CDR3 runs 13 residues. Individual cDNA molecules received unique molecular identifiers in the library. Per the original methods: Between about 20,000 and 690,600 TCRs appeared in each sample, and the median stood at 95,638. TCRdb reprocessed the RACE reads with MiXCR, giving one entry per CDR3 protein. TCRdb's processing, not the authors' own work, is the source of the V and J calls. This table has about 120,000 distinct CDR3 sequences, around an eighth appearing once. As for time point: pre-sensitization, week 0. The treatment was: therapeutic diphenylcyclopropenone sensitization with weekly scalp DPC. Ahead of applying each patch test, blood was sampled.

The sequence was collected from a woman aged 18 to 35 with alopecia areata. Some clones in this sample may be carry-over from other donors' samples. The specimen comprised whole blood, sampled in connection with sensitization to the hapten diphenylcyclopropenone (DPC). The gene calls are TRBV4-1 and TRBJ2-7; possible D gene TRBD1, 5 bases. The CDR3 region has the DNA TGCGCCAGCAGCCAAGACAGGGATCGGGAGCAGTACTTC. It yields the protein CASSQDRDREQYF.